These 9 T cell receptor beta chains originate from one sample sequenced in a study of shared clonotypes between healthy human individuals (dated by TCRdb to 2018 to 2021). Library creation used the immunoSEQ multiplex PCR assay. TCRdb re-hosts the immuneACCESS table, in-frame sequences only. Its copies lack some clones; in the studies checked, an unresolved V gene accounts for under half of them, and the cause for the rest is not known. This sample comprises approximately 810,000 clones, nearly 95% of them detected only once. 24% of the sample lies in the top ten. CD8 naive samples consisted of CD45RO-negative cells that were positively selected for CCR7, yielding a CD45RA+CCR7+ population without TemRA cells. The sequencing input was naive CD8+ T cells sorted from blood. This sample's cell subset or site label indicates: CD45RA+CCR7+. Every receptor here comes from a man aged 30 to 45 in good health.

The chain's CDR3 is CASSYTRGAGTEAFF. CDR3 DNA sequence: TGTGCCAGCAGTTACACCAGAGGGGCTGGCACTGAAGCTTTCTTT. J is TRBJ1-1 and V is TRBV6-5, with D possibly TRBD1 on 5 matching bases. CDR3 length: 15 amino acids. Per germline, CDR1 MNHEY and CDR2 SVGAGI. V dropped 2 bases and J dropped 4 bases, with 14 bases sitting between them.

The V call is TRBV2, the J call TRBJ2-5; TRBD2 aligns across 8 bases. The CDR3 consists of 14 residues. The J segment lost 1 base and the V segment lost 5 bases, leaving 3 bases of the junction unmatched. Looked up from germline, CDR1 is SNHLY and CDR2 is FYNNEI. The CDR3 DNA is TGTGCCAGCAGTACGGGACTAGTCCAAGAGACCCAGTACTTC. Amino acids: CASSTGLVQETQYF.

The CDR3: CSVVARQGEQYF. DNA for the CDR3: TGCAGCGTTGTCGCCCGCCAGGGCGAGCAGTACTTC. The J gene is TRBJ2-7, the V gene TRBV29-1, with D perhaps TRBD1 (5 bases). Germline loops: CDR1 SQVTM, CDR2 ANQGSEA. The CDR3 extends over 12 amino acids. The V gene lost 4 bases and the J gene lost 6 bases, with 13 bases spanning the gap.

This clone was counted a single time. The CDR3 is CASSSDRFVNEQFF. CDR3 nucleotide sequence: TGTGCCAGCAGTTCAGACAGGTTTGTCAATGAGCAGTTCTTC. The chain has TRBV28 and TRBJ2-1, with a weak D call TRBD1 (6 bases). The V gene's germline CDR1 is MDHEN and CDR2 SYDVKM. The CDR3 covers 14 residues. Between the trimmed V and J ends, which lost 4 bases and 6 bases, there was a span of 13 bases.

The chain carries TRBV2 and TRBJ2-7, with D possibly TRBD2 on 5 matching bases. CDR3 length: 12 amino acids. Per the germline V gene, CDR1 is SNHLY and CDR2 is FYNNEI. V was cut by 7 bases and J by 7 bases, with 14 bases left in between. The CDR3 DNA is TGTGCCAGCATAGAGGCGGGCTATGAGCAGTACTTC. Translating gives CASIEAGYEQYF.

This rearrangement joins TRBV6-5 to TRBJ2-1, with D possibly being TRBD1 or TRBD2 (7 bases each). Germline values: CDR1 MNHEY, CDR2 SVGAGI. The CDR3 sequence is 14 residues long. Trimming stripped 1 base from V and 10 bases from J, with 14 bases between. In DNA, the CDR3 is TGTGCCAGCAGTTACTTTGGGACAGCGGGAGAGCAGTTCTTC. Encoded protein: CASSYFGTAGEQFF.

The CDR3 spells CASSPRTSREQYF. The CDR3 nucleotides read TGTGCCAGCAGCCCGAGGACTAGTCGCGAGCAGTACTTC. This rearrangement joins TRBV14 to TRBJ2-7; TRBD2 aligns across 7 bases. This CDR3 comprises 13 residues. V trimming: 4 bases; J trimming: 6 bases; junction bases outside the gene matches: 6. Germline V CDR1 and CDR2: SGHDN, FVKESK.

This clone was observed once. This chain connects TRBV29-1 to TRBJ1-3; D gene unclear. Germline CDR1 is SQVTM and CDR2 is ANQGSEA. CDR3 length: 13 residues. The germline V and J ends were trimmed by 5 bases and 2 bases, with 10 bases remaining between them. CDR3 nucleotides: TGCAGCGTTCGGGGAGAGGCTGGAAACACCATATATTTT. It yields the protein CSVRGEAGNTIYF.

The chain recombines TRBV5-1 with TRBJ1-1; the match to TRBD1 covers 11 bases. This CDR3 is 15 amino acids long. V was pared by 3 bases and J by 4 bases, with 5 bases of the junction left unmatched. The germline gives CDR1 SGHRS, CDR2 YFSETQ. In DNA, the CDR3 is TGCGCCAGCAGCTCTGGACAGGGGGCGCCCACTGAAGCTTTCTTT. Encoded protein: CASSSGQGAPTEAFF.